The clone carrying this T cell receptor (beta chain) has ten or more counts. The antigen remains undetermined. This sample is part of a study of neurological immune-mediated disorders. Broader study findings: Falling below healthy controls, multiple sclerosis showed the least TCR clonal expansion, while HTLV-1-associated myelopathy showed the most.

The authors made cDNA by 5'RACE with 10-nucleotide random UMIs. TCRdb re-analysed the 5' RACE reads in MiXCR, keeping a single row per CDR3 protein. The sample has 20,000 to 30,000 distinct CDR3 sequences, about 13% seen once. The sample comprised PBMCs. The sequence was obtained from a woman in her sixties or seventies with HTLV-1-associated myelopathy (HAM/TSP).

The CDR3, as DNA: TGTGCCAGCAGTTTTAGCGGGTCACCCCTCCACTTT. It codes for CASSFSGSPLHF. The chain employs TRBV12-3 or TRBV12-4 and TRBJ1-6, with unresolved D. V was clipped by 3 bases and J by 10 bases, with 7 bases between them. The CDR3 runs to 12 residues.